This T cell receptor (beta chain) was recorded in a study of T cell repertoires in cytomegalovirus infection. At the level of the study: Public TCR beta signatures were indicative of both CMV infection and a matching HLA type. Study observations and caveats: There were HLA-C-restricted CMV-specific TCR beta clonotypes dominating the ex vivo response.

V trimming: 2 bases; J trimming: 8 bases; junction bases outside the gene matches: 10. The CDR3 runs to 17 residues. The germline CDR1 and CDR2 sequences are SGHVT and SQSDAQ. TCRdb re-derived calls from the reads in MiXCR, one entry per CDR3 protein. The sample lists 680,000 or so distinct CDR3 sequences, approximately 34% occurring once. Worth noting for this clonotype: Antigen: not known.

The V call is TRBV7-4, the J call TRBJ2-1, with 12 bases matching TRBD2. The sequenced sample was PBMCs. This clonotype was obtained from a human donor in good health (CMV status not recorded). Some clones in this sample may be carry-over from other donors' samples. The CDR3 loop is CASSLLKLAGGHDEQFF. The CDR3 region has the DNA TGTGCCAGCAGCTTACTCAAACTAGCGGGGGGCCACGATGAGCAGTTCTTC.